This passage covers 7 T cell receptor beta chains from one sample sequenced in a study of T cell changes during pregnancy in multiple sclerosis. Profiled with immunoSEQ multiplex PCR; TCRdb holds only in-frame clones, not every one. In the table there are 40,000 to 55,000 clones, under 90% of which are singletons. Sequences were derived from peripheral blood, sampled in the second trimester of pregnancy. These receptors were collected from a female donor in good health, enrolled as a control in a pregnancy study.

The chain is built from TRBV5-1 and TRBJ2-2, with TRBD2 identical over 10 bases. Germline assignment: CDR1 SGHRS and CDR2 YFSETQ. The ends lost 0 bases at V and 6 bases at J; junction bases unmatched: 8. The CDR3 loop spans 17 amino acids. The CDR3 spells CASSLAVAGGLAGELFF. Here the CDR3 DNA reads TGCGCCAGCAGCTTGGCCGTAGCGGGGGGACTGGCCGGGGAGCTGTTTTTT.

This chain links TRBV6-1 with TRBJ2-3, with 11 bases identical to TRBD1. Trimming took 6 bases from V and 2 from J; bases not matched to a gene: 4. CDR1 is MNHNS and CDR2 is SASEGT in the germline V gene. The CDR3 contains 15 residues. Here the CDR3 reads CASRSGQGDTDTQYF. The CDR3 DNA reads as TGTGCCAGCAGGTCGGGACAGGGGGACACAGATACGCAGTATTTT.

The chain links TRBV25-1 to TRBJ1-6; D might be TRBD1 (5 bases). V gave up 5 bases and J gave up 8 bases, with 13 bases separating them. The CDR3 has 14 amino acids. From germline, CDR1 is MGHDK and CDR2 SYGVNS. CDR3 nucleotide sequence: TGTGCCAGCAGTTTACCACGGGGGGATTCACCCCTCCACTTT. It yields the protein CASSLPRGDSPLHF.

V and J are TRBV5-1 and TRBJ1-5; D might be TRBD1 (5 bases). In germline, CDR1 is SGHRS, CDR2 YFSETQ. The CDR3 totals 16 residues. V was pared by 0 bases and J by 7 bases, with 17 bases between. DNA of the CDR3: TGCGCCAGCAGCTTGGGTGTTGGGCAGGGCGGACAGCCCCAGCATTTT. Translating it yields CASSLGVGQGGQPQHF.

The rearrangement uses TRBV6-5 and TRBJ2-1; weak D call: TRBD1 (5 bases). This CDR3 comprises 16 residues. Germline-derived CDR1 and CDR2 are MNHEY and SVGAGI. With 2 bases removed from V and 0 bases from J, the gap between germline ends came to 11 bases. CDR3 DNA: TGTGCCAGCAGTTACAGGGGCATTAGCTCCTACAATGAGCAGTTCTTC. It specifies CASSYRGISSYNEQFF.

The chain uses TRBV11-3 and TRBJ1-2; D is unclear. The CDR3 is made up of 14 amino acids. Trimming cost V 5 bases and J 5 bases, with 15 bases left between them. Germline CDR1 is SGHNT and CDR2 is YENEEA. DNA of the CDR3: TGTGCCAGCAGCATCGGACTCGAGGGATATGGCTACACCTTC. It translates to CASSIGLEGYGYTF. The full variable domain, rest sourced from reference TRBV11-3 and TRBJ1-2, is EAGVVQSPRYKIIEKKQPVAFWCNPISGHNTLYWYLQNLGQGPELLIRYENEEAVDDSQLPKDRFSAERLKGVDSTLKIQPAELGDSAVYLCASSIGLEGYGYTFGSGTRLTVV.

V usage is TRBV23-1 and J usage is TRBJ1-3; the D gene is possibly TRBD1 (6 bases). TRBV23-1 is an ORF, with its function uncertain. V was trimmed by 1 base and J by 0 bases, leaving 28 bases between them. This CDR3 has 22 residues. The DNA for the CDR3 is TGCGCCAGCAGTCAATTGGGGCCCCCCAGGGGTTTTTCCCATTTCTCTGGAAACACCATATATTTT. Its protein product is CASSQLGPPRGFSHFSGNTIYF.